These 23 T cell receptor beta chains share one sample of origin, sequenced in a study of T cell changes during pregnancy in multiple sclerosis. Using immunoSEQ multiplex PCR, the repertoire was profiled, and TCRdb retains in-frame clones only, with some absent. The repertoire holds 89,000 or so clones, with roughly nine tenths as singletons. The sample in question was PBMCs, obtained in the first trimester of pregnancy. The receptors derive from a female donor in good health, serving as a control in a pregnancy study. Some clones in this sample may be carry-over from other donors' samples.

The V and J genes are TRBV7-9 and TRBJ1-6; D unclear. In germline, CDR1 is SEHNR, CDR2 FQNEAQ (reference sequence). The CDR3 extends over 15 amino acids. Between the trimmed V and J ends, which lost 7 bases and 8 bases, there was a span of 18 bases. The CDR3 here is CASMRAVQTHSPLHF. CDR3 nucleotides: TGTGCCAGCATGAGAGCTGTCCAGACTCATTCACCCCTCCACTTT.

The chain carries TRBV5-1 and TRBJ1-3; D is unresolved. The CDR3 spans 14 residues. The V and J ends lost 2 bases and 4 bases respectively, with 10 bases between them. CDR1 and CDR2 (germline): SGHRS, YFSETQ. CDR3 bases: TGCGCCAGCAGCTTTAAGAGTTCCGGAAACACCATATATTTT. Protein: CASSFKSSGNTIYF.

DNA for the CDR3: TGTGCCAGCAGCGCCAGGGGCGGCAATCAGCCCCAGCATTTT. Encoded protein: CASSARGGNQPQHF. The rearrangement joins TRBV2 to TRBJ1-5, with D possibly TRBD1 on 6 matching bases. Germline loops: CDR1 SNHLY, CDR2 FYNNEI. CDR3 length equals 14 residues. With 6 bases removed from V and 2 bases from J, the gap between germline ends came to 11 bases.

This clone was detected only once. The chain employs TRBV27 and TRBJ1-2; 8 bases align to TRBD1. Germline CDR1 MNHEY, CDR2 SMNVEV (reference sequence). V gave up 5 bases and J gave up 6 bases; unmatched junction bases: 11. The CDR3 runs 15 residues. The chain's CDR3 is CASSDGRTGIHGYTF. CDR3 nucleotide sequence: TGTGCCAGCAGTGATGGTCGGACAGGGATTCATGGCTACACCTTC.

The J gene is TRBJ1-2, the V gene TRBV6-4; D unresolved. CDR3 length equals 11 residues. V was shortened by 2 bases and J by 8 bases, with 6 bases between the two germline ends. Germline V gene sequence: CDR1 MRHNA, CDR2 SNTAGT. The CDR3: CASSDGEGYTF. CDR3 DNA: TGTGCCAGCAGTGACGGGGAGGGCTACACCTTC.

This chain joins TRBV28 and TRBJ1-1, with 10 bases lining up with TRBD1. Germline V CDR1 and CDR2: MDHEN, SYDVKM. J lost 12 bases, V lost 6 bases, and 13 bases had no gene match. This CDR3 is built from 14 residues. CDR3 in amino acids: CASRLGQGRSRTFF. The CDR3 DNA reads TGTGCCAGCAGACTGGGACAGGGGCGAAGTAGAACTTTCTTT. Variable domain in full (rest from reference TRBV28 and TRBJ1-1): DVKVTQSSRYLVKRTGEKVFLECVQDMDHENMFWYRQDPGLGLRLIYFSYDVKMKEKGDIPEGYSVSREKKERFSLILESASTNQTSMYLCASRLGQGRSRTFFGQGTRLTVV.

The chain has TRBV28 and TRBJ1-1; no firm D call. Germline-derived CDR1 and CDR2 are MDHEN and SYDVKM. Trimming took 5 bases from V and 7 from J, leaving 8 bases between them. CDR3 length equals 11 residues. The CDR3 sequence: CASSLSGEAFF. CDR3 coding DNA: TGTGCCAGCAGTCTTAGTGGTGAAGCTTTCTTT.

The chain uses TRBV10-3 and TRBJ2-7; 9 nucleotides agree with TRBD1. The CDR3 loop spans 14 amino acids. Trimming took 4 bases from V and 5 from J; bases not matched to a gene: 6. Germline assignment: CDR1 ENHRY and CDR2 SYGVKD. CDR3 coding DNA: TGTGCCATCAGTGCCGGGACAGGGACCAACGAGCAGTACTTC. This codes for CAISAGTGTNEQYF.

This chain uses TRBV7-8 with TRBJ2-5; 7 bases are shared with TRBD1. CDR1 SGHVS and CDR2 FQNEAQ come from the germline V gene. The CDR3 has 15 residues. V lost 5 bases and J lost 2; bases outside the gene matches: 8. The CDR3 region is CASSPRGPPQETQYF. DNA of the CDR3: TGTGCCAGCAGCCCAAGGGGGCCCCCTCAAGAGACCCAGTACTTC.

The chain is built from TRBV10-3 and TRBJ2-1; 13 nucleotides line up with TRBD2. The CDR3 spans 15 residues. Losses at the gene ends were 7 bases for V and 9 bases for J; bases not matched to a gene: 9. CDR1 and CDR2 from the germline V gene are ENHRY and SYGVKD. The CDR3 loop reads CAITQGLAGESEQFF. The CDR3 DNA follows: TGTGCCATCACCCAAGGACTAGCGGGAGAGAGTGAGCAGTTCTTC.

The J gene is TRBJ2-3, the V gene TRBV7-9; 16 bases agree with TRBD2. Losses at the gene ends were 0 bases for V and 2 bases for J; bases not matched to a gene: 5. The CDR3 runs 19 residues. CDR1 is SEHNR, CDR2 FQNEAQ, per germline (reference sequence). The CDR3 DNA reads TGTGCCAGCAGCTTAGCCGGGACTAGCGGGAGGGCCCTCACAGATACGCAGTATTTT. This codes for CASSLAGTSGRALTDTQYF.

V and J are TRBV19 and TRBJ2-3; TRBD2 matches at 12 bases. This CDR3 has 15 amino acids. Losses at the gene ends were 7 bases for V and 2 bases for J; bases not matched to a gene: 4. Germline lookup yields CDR1 LNHDA and CDR2 SQIVND (reference sequence). The CDR3 coding sequence is TGTGCCAGTACCCTAGCGGGAGGGTTCACAGATACGCAGTATTTT. As protein: CASTLAGGFTDTQYF.

The genes are TRBV18 and TRBJ1-1, with 7 bases that match TRBD1. The CDR3 sequence is 14 residues long. Trimming at V came to 5 bases and at J to 3 bases, leaving 6 bases not matched to a gene. Germline V gene sequence: CDR1 KGHSH, CDR2 LQKENI. The CDR3 nucleotides read TGTGCCAGCTCATCTTCCACAGGGGACACTGAAGCTTTCTTT. Residues: CASSSSTGDTEAFF. Full variable domain (remainder filled in from reference TRBV18 and TRBJ1-1): NAGVMQNPRHLVRRRGQEARLRCSPMKGHSHVYWYRQLPEEGLKFMVYLQKENIIDESGMPKERFSAEFPKEGPSILRIQQVVRGDSAAYFCASSSSTGDTEAFFGQGTRLTVV.

This clone was seen more than once but under ten times. Other nucleotide sequences from this sample produce the same CDR3. J is TRBJ2-7 and V is TRBV28, with a possible D match to TRBD2 (5 bases). Trimming took off 2 bases at V and 1 base at J, with 6 bases between the two ends. The germline CDR1 and CDR2 sequences are MDHEN and SYDVKM. This CDR3 region has 13 residues. As DNA, the CDR3 is TGTGCCAGCAGTTTAGAGGGTTCCTACGAGCAGTACTTC. Translated, it gives CASSLEGSYEQYF.

This chain uses TRBV28 with TRBJ1-1; D unclear. CDR3 length: 14 amino acids. V dropped 5 bases and J dropped 5 bases, with 15 bases sitting between them. Germline-derived CDR1 and CDR2 are MDHEN and SYDVKM. CDR3 residues: CASSPTAPGTEAFF. The CDR3 DNA reads TGTGCCAGCAGTCCTACGGCCCCGGGGACTGAAGCTTTCTTT.

The chain employs TRBV6-6 and TRBJ1-2, with TRBD1 as a possible D gene (5 bases). The CDR3 length is 14 residues. V lost 6 bases and J 5 bases, leaving 16 bases between the germline ends. Germline assignment: CDR1 MNHNY and CDR2 SVGAGI (reference sequence). The CDR3 spells CASSPDSLMYGYTF. As DNA, the CDR3 is TGTGCCAGCAGCCCCGACAGCCTTATGTATGGCTACACCTTC.

The chain combines TRBV7-2 with TRBJ1-3, with D hard to call. The V gene's germline CDR1 is SGHTA and CDR2 FQGNSA. The CDR3 spans 15 residues. V gave up 1 base and J gave up 5 bases, with 12 bases separating them. The CDR3 DNA follows: TGTGCCAGCAGCTTAGGGTTAGGGAGGAGAAACACCATATATTTT. Its protein product is CASSLGLGRRNTIYF.

V is TRBV10-3 and J is TRBJ2-2; D unresolved. Trimming took 7 bases from V and 5 from J, leaving 5 bases between them. CDR1 ENHRY and CDR2 SYGVKD come from the germline V gene. CDR3 size: 11 residues. The CDR3 reads CAIIYTGELFF. CDR3 in DNA: TGTGCCATCATTTATACCGGGGAGCTGTTTTTT.

The chain uses TRBV19 and TRBJ1-6; tentative D call: TRBD1 (6 bases). The CDR3 runs 15 residues. Trimming removed 5 bases at V and 8 bases at J, with 16 bases between. CDR1 is LNHDA, CDR2 SQIVND, per germline (reference sequence). The CDR3 here is CASSERQVKDSPLHF. CDR3 coding DNA: TGTGCCAGTAGTGAAAGACAGGTAAAGGATTCACCCCTCCACTTT.

For this clone: As the CDR3 is not closed by the conserved phenylalanine or tryptophan, this likely results from a read error. The limits of the CDR3 on the DNA are not certain, so only TCRdb's listed CDR3 is given. The rearrangement joins TRBV19 to TRBJ1-2; the listed D gene, TRBD1, was not tested against the DNA. Germline CDR1 reads LNHDA; CDR2 reads SQIVND (reference sequence). The CDR3 adds up to 12 amino acids, both ends counted. CDR3 loop: CASSLPGTGLYL.

V is TRBV5-1 and J is TRBJ2-2, with 8 nucleotides matching TRBD1. Trimming took 3 bases from V and 4 from J; bases not matched to a gene: 5. This CDR3 spans 15 amino acids. The V gene's germline CDR1 is SGHRS and CDR2 YFSETQ. The CDR3 DNA is TGCGCCAGCAGCTCATGGACAGGGTCCACCGGGGAGCTGTTTTTT. This encodes CASSSWTGSTGELFF.

The rearrangement joins TRBV9 to TRBJ1-2, with 9 positions matching TRBD1. This CDR3 contains 19 residues. Germline CDR1 is SGDLS and CDR2 is YYNGEE. Trimming cost V 4 bases and J 4 bases; bases outside gene matches: 20. For the CDR3, the DNA is TGTGCCAGCAGCCAAAAACGGAGGGGGGACAGGGAGGGAGGCTATGGCTACACCTTC. Its translation is CASSQKRRGDREGGYGYTF.

The rearrangement links TRBV6-5 to TRBJ1-3; no clear D gene. The CDR3 loop spans 15 amino acids. V was clipped by 0 bases and J by 0 bases, with 6 bases between them. CDR1 and CDR2 (germline): MNHEY, SVGAGI. CDR3 in amino acids: CASSYSRDSGNTIYF. Here the CDR3 DNA reads TGTGCCAGCAGTTACTCGAGGGACTCTGGAAACACCATATATTTT.